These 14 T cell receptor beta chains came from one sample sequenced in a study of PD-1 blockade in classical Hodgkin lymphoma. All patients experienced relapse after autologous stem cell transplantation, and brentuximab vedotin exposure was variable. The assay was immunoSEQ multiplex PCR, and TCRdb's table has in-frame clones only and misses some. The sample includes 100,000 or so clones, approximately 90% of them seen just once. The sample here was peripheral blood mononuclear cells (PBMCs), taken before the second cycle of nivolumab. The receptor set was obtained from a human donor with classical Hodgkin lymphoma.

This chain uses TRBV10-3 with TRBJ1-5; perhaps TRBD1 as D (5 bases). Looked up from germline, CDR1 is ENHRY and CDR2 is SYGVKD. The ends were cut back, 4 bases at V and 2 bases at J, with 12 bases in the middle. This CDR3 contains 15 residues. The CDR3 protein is CAISAGGLGNQPQHF. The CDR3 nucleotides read TGTGCCATCAGTGCTGGGGGTCTGGGCAATCAGCCCCAGCATTTT.

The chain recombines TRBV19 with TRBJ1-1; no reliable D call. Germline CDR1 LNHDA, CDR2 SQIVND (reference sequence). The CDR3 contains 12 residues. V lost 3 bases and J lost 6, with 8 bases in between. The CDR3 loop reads CASSIRQAEAFF. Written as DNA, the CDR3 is TGTGCCAGTAGTATTAGGCAGGCTGAAGCTTTCTTT.

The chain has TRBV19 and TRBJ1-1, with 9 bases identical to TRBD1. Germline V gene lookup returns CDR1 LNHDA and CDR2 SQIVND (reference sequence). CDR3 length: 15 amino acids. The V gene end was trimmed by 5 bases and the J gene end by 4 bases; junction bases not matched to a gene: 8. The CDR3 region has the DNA TGTGCCAGTAGTTACAGGGGGCTTGGGGGCACTGAAGCTTTCTTT. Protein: CASSYRGLGGTEAFF.

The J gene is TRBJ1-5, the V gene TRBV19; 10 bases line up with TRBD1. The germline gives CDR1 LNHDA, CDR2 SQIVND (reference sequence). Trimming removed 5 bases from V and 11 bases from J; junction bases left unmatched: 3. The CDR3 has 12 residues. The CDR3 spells CASSSGTGAQHF. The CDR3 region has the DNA TGTGCCAGTAGTTCCGGGACAGGGGCCCAGCATTTT.

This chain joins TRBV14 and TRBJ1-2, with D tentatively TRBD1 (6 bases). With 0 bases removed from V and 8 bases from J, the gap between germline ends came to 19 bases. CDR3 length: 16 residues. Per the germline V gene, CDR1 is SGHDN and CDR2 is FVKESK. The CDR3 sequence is CASSQDSATGSWGYTF. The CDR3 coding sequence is TGTGCCAGCAGCCAAGATTCCGCGACAGGCAGTTGGGGCTACACCTTC.

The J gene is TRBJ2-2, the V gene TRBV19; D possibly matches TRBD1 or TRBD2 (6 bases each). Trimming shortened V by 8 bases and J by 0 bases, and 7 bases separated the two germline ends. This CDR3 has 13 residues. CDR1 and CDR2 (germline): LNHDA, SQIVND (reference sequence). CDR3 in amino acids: CASRGPNTGELFF. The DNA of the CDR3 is TGTGCCAGTCGGGGGCCGAACACCGGGGAGCTGTTTTTT.

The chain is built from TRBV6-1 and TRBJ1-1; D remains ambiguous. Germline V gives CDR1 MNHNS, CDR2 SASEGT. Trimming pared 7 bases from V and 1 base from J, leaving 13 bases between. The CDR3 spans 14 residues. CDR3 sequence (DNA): TGTGCCAGCACCCGGCTGGAGGGGAACACTGAAGCTTTCTTT. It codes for CASTRLEGNTEAFF.

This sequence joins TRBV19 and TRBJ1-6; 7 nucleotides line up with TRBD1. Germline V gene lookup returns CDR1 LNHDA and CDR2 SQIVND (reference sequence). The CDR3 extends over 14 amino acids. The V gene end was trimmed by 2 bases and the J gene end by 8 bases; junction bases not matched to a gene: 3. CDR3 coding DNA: TGTGCCAGTAGTATAACAACAGGGGATTCACCCCTCCACTTT. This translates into CASSITTGDSPLHF. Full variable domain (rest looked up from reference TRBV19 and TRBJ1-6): DGGITQSPKYLFRKEGQNVTLSCEQNLNHDAMYWYRQDPGQGLRLIYYSQIVNDFQKGDIAEGYSVSREKKESFPLTVTSAQKNPTAFYLCASSITTGDSPLHFGNGTRLTVT.

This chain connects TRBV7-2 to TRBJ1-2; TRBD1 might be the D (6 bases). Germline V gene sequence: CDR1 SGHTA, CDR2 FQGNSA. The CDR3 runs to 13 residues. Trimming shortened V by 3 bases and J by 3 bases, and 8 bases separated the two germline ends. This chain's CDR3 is CASSFTGYYGYTF. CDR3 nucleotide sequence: TGTGCCAGCAGCTTCACAGGGTACTATGGCTACACCTTC.

The CDR3: CASSSGFYEQYF. CDR3 bases: TGTGCCAGCAGTTCGGGTTTCTACGAGCAGTACTTC. This sequence joins TRBV27 and TRBJ2-7; D gene uncertain. Trimming removed 4 bases from V and 3 bases from J, with 7 bases in between. The CDR3 loop spans 12 amino acids. The germline CDR1 and CDR2 sequences are MNHEY and SMNVEV (reference sequence).

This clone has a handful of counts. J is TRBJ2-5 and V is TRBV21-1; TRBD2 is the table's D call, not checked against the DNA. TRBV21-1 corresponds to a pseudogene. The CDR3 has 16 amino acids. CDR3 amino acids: CASSKPLLRRGETQYF. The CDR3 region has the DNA TGTGCCAGCAGCAAACCCCTTTTAAGGCGAGGGGAGACCCAGTACTTC.

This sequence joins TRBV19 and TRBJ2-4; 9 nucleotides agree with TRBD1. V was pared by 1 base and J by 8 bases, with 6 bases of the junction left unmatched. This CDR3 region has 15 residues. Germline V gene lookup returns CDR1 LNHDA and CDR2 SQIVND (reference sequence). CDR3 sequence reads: CASSIGGQGGYIQYF. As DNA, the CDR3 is TGTGCCAGTAGTATAGGGGGACAGGGAGGGTACATTCAGTACTTC.

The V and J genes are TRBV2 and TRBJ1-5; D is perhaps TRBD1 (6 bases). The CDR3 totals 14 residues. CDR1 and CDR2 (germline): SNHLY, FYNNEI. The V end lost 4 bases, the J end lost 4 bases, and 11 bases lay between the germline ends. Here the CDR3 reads CASSVGTPNQPQHF. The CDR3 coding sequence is TGTGCCAGCAGTGTCGGGACACCAAATCAGCCCCAGCATTTT. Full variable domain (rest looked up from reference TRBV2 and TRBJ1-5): EPEVTQTPSHQVTQMGQEVILRCVPISNHLYFYWYRQILGQKVEFLVSFYNNEISEKSEIFDDQFSVERPDGSNFTLKIRSTKLEDSAMYFCASSVGTPNQPQHFGDGTRLSIL.

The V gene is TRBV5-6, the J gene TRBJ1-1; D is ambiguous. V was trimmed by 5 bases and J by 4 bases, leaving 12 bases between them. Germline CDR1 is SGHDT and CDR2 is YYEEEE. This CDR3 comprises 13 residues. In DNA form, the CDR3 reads TGTGCCAGCAGAGGGCTGACGGGCACTGAAGCTTTCTTT. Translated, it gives CASRGLTGTEAFF.